A single sample is the source of the 6 T cell receptor beta chains below, sequenced in a study of T-cell memory formation after mild COVID-19. TCRdb passed the 5' RACE reads through MiXCR, listing each CDR3 protein once. Of about 400,000 distinct CDR3 sequences in the sample, around 15% were seen once. The material sequenced was PBMCs or a T cell subset sorted from them (not recorded which). The receptor source for this set is a man between 18 and 35 years old who had mild COVID-19 (a few samples of this study predate the infection). Cell type and time point are not known.

Many counts were recorded for this clonotype. J is TRBJ1-2 and V is TRBV29-1; perhaps TRBD1 as D (6 bases). Trimming took off 7 bases at V and 4 bases at J, with 19 bases between the two ends. Germline V gene sequence: CDR1 SQVTM, CDR2 ANQGSEA. The CDR3 totals 14 residues. The CDR3 loop is CSAQISQGIYGYTF. CDR3 nucleotide sequence: TGCAGCGCCCAGATAAGCCAGGGGATCTATGGCTACACCTTC.

This clonotype was seen repeatedly, ten times or more. The rearrangement uses TRBV9 and TRBJ2-3; D not certain. CDR3 length: 14 amino acids. The germline V gene has CDR1 SGDLS and CDR2 YYNGEE. With 0 bases removed from V and 1 base from J, the gap between germline ends came to 6 bases. Here the CDR3 reads CASSVGPGTDTQYF. DNA of the CDR3: TGTGCCAGCAGCGTAGGTCCCGGCACAGATACGCAGTATTTT. The variable domain in full, completed from reference TRBV9 and TRBJ2-3, reads DSGVTQTPKHLITATGQRVTLRCSPRSGDLSVYWYQQSLDQGLQFLIQYYNGEERAKGNILERFSAQQFPDLHSELNLSSLELGDSALYFCASSVGPGTDTQYFGPGTRLTVL.

The V call is TRBV11-2, the J call TRBJ2-7, with a possible D match to TRBD1 (6 bases). V lost 8 bases and J 0 bases, leaving 8 bases between the germline ends. The CDR3 has 12 amino acids. CDR1 SGHAT and CDR2 FQNNGV come from the germline V gene. The CDR3 is CASQQGSYEQYF. CDR3 in DNA: TGTGCCAGCCAACAGGGCTCCTACGAGCAGTACTTC.

This clonotype was detected many times. The chain couples TRBV5-1 to TRBJ1-6, with 10 positions matching TRBD1. Germline V gene lookup returns CDR1 SGHRS and CDR2 YFSETQ. The CDR3 loop spans 14 amino acids. V dropped 3 bases and J dropped 7; count of bases not matched to a gene: 1. The CDR3 region is CASSWGQGNSPLHF. CDR3 sequence (DNA): TGCGCCAGCAGCTGGGGACAGGGGAATTCACCCCTCCACTTT.

This sequence joins TRBV7-9 and TRBJ2-3, with D uncertain. Germline CDR1 reads SEHNR; CDR2 reads FQNEAQ (reference sequence). Trimming removed 3 bases at V and 2 bases at J, with 9 bases between. This CDR3 has 14 amino acids. The chain's CDR3 is CASSFTFVTDTQYF. CDR3 DNA sequence: TGTGCCAGCAGCTTCACCTTTGTCACAGATACGCAGTATTTT.

This clonotype was picked up a small number of times. The rearrangement joins TRBV6-4 to TRBJ2-1; a possible D gene is TRBD2 (6 bases). The CDR3 is made up of 13 amino acids. V lost 6 bases to trimming and J lost 5 bases, with 11 bases between them. Germline V gene sequence: CDR1 MRHNA, CDR2 SNTAGT. CDR3 residues: CASSREAHNEQFF. The DNA for the CDR3 is TGTGCCAGCAGCAGGGAGGCCCACAATGAGCAGTTCTTC.